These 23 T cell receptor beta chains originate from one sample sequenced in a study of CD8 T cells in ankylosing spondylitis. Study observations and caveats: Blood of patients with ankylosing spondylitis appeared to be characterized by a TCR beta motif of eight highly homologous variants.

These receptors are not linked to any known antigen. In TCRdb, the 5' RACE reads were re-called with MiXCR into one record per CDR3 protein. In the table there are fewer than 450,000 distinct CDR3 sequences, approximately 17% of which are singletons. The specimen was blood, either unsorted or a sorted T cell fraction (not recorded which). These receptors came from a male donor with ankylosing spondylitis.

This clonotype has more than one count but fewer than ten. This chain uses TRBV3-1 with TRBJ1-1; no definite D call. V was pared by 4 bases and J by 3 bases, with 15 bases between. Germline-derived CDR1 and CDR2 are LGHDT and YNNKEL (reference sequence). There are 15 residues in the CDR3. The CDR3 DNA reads TGTGCCAGCAGCCCAGACTCCGGGGTTTACACTGAAGCTTTCTTT. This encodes CASSPDSGVYTEAFF.

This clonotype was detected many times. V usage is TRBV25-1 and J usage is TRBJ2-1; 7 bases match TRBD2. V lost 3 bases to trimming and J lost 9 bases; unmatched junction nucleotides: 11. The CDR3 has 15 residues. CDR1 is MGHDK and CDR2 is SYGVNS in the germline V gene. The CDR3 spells CASSDLADKSGEQFF. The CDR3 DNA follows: TGTGCCAGCAGTGACCTAGCGGACAAGTCGGGTGAGCAGTTCTTC. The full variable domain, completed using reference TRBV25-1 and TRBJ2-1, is EADIYQTPRYLVIGTGKKITLECSQTMGHDKMYWYQQDPGMELHLIHYSYGVNSTEKGDLSSESTVSRIRTEHFPLTLESARPSHTSQYLCASSDLADKSGEQFFGPGTRLTVL.

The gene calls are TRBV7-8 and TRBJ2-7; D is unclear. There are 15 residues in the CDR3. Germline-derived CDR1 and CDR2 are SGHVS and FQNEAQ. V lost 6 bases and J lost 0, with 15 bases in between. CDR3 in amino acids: CASRTDLGRSYEQYF. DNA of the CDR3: TGTGCCAGCAGGACGGACCTCGGCCGCTCCTACGAGCAGTACTTC.

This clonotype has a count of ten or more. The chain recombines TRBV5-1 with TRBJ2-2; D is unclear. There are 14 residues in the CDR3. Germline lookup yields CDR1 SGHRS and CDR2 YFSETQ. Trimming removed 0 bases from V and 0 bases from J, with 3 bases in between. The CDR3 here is CASSLVANTGELFF. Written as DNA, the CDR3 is TGCGCCAGCAGCTTGGTGGCGAACACCGGGGAGCTGTTTTTT.

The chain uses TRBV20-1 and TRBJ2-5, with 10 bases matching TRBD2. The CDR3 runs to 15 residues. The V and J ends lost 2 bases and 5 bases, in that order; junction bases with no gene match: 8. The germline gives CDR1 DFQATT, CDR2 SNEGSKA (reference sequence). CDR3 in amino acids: CSARTPGLASETQYF. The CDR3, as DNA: TGCAGTGCTAGAACCCCGGGACTAGCGTCGGAGACCCAGTACTTC.

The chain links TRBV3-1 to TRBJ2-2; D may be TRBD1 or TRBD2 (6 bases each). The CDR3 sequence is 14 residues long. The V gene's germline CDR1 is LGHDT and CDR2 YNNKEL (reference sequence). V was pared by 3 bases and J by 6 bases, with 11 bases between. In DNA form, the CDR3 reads TGTGCCAGCAGCCACATTGGGGGGCCCGGGGAGCTGTTTTTT. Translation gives CASSHIGGPGELFF.

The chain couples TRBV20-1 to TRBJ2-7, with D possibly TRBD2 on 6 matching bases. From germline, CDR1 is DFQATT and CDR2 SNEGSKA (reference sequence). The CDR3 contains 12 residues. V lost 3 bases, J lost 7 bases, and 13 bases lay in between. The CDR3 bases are TGCAGTGCTAGCGGGAGAAGTAGTGAGCAGTACTTC. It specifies CSASGRSSEQYF.

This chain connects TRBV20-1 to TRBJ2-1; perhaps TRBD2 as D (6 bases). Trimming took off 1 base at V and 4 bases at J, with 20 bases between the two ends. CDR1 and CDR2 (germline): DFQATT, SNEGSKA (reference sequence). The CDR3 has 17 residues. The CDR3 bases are TGCAGTGCTAGAGGGGGGGTTCGTCAAGGGCTATACAATGAGCAGTTCTTC. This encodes CSARGGVRQGLYNEQFF.

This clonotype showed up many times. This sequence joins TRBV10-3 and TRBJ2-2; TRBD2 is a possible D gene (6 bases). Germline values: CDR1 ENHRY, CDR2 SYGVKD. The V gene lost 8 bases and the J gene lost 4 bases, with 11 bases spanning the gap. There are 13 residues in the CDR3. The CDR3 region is CAIGAGPTGELFF. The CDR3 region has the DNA TGTGCCATCGGTGCGGGACCCACCGGGGAGCTGTTTTTT.

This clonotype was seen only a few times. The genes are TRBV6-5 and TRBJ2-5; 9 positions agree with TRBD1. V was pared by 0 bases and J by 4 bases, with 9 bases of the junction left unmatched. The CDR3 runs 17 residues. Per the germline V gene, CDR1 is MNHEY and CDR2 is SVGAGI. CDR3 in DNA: TGTGCCAGCAGTTACTCGCAATTGGGACAGGGCCGAGAGACCCAGTACTTC. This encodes CASSYSQLGQGRETQYF.

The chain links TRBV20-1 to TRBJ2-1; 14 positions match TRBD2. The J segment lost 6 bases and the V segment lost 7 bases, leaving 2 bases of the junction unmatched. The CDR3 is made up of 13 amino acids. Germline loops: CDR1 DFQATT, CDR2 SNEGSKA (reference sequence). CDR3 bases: TGCAGTGGGGGACTAGCGGGAGTCAATGAGCAGTTCTTC. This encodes CSGGLAGVNEQFF.

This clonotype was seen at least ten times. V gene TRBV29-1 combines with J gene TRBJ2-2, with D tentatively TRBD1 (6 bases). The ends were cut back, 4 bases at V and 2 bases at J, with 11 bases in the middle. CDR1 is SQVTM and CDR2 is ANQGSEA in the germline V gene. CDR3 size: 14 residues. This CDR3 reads CSVAPRGNTGELFF. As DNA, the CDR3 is TGCAGCGTTGCTCCCAGGGGCAACACCGGGGAGCTGTTTTTT.

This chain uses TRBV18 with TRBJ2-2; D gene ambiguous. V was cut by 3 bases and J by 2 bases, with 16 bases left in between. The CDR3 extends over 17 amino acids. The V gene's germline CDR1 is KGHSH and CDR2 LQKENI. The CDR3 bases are TGTGCCAGCTCACCTCGGACCACTGAATCCAACACCGGGGAGCTGTTTTTT. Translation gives CASSPRTTESNTGELFF.

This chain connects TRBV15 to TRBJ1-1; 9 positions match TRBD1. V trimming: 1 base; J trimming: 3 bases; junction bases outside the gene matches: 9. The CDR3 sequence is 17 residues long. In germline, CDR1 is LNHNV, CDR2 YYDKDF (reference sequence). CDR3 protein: CATSRAGQGVGYTEAFF. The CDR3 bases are TGTGCCACCAGCAGAGCGGGACAGGGTGTCGGGTACACTGAAGCTTTCTTT.

The CDR3 bases are TGTGCCAGCAGCTTACGCCACCTTAACTATGGCTACACCTTC. Protein sequence: CASSLRHLNYGYTF. This chain uses TRBV28 with TRBJ1-2; D gene ambiguous. This CDR3 is 14 amino acids long. V gave up 6 bases and J gave up 1 base, with 12 bases separating them. Looked up from germline, CDR1 is MDHEN and CDR2 is SYDVKM.

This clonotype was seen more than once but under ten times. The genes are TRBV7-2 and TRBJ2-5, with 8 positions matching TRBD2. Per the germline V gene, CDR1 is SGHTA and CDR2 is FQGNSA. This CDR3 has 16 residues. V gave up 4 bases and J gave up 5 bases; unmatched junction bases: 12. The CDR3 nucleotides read TGTGCCAGCAGCTCCAGGCCTAGCGGGTTTGAGGAGACCCAGTACTTC. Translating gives CASSSRPSGFEETQYF.

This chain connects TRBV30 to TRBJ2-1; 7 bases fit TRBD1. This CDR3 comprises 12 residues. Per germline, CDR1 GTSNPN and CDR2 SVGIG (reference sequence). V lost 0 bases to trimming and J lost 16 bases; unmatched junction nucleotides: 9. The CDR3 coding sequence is TGTGCCTGGAGTGTACGGGGACAGCCCTACTTCTTC. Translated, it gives CAWSVRGQPYFF.

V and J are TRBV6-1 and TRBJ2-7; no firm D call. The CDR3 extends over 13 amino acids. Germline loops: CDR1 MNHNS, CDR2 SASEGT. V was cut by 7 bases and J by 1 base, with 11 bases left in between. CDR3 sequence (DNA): TGTGCCAGCACGAATCCCAGTTCCTACGAGCAGTACTTC. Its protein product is CASTNPSSYEQYF.

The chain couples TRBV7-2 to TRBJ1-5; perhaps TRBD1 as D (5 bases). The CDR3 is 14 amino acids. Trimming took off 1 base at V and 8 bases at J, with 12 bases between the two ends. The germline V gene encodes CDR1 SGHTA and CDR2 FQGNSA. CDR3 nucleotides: TGTGCCAGCAGCTTAGTTCCGCTCAGGGAGCCCCAGCATTTT. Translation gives CASSLVPLREPQHF.

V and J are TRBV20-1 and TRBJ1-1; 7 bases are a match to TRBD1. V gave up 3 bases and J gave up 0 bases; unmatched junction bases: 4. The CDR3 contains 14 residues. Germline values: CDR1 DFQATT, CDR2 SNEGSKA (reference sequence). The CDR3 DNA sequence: TGCAGTGCTAGGACAGGGCGAATGAACACTGAAGCTTTCTTT. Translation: CSARTGRMNTEAFF.

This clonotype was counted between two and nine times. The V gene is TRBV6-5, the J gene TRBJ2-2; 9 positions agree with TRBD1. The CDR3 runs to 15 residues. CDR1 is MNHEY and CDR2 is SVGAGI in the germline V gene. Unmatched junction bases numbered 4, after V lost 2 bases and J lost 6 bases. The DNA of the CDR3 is TGTGCCAGCAGTTACCAGACAGGGGGGCCCGGGGAGCTGTTTTTT. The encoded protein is CASSYQTGGPGELFF.

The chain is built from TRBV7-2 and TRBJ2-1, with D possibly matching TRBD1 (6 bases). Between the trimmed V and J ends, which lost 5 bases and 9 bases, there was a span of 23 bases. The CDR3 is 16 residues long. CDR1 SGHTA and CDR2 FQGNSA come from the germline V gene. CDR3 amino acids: CASSPPRAGGGGEQFF. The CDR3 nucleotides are TGTGCCAGCAGCCCCCCTCGGGCAGGTGGGGGCGGTGAGCAGTTCTTC.

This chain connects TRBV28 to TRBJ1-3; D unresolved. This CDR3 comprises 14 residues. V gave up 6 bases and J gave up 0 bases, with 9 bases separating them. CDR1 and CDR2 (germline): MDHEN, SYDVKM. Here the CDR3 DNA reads TGTGCCAGCAGGTCGGGGTTCTCTGGAAACACCATATATTTT. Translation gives CASRSGFSGNTIYF.